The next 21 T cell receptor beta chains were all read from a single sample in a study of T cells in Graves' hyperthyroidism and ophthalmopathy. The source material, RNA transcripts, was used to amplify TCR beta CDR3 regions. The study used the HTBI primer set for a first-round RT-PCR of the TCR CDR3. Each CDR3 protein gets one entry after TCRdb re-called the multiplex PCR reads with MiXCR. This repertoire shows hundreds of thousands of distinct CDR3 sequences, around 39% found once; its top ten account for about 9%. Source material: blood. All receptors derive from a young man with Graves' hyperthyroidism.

Here the CDR3 DNA reads TGCAGTGCCCAACGGGACATCGGCCATCAGCCCCAGCATTTT. Translated: CSAQRDIGHQPQHF. The V and J genes are TRBV20-1 and TRBJ1-5, with TRBD1 as a possible D gene (6 bases). This CDR3 region has 14 residues. V was clipped by 6 bases and J by 5 bases, with 17 bases between them. Germline V gene sequence: CDR1 DFQATT, CDR2 SNEGSKA (reference sequence).

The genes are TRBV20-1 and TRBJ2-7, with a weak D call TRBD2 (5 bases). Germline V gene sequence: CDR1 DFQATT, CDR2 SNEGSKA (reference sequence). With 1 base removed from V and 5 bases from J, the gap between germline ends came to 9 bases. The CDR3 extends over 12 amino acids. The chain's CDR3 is CSARAPGNEQYF. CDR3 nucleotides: TGCAGTGCTAGAGCCCCGGGAAACGAGCAGTACTTC.

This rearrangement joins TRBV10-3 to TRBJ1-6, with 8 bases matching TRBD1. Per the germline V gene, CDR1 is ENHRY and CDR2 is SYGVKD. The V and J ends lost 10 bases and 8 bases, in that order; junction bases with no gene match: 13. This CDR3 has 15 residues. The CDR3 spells CASTEVPTGDSPLHF. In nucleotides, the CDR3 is TGTGCCAGCACCGAAGTCCCGACAGGGGATTCACCCCTCCACTTT.

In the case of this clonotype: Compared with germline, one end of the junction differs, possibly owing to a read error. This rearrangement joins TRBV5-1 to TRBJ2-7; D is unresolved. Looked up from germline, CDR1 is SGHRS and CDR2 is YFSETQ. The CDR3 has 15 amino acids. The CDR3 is CASSLGWLANYGQYF. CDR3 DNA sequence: TGCGCCAGCAGCTTGGGGTGGTTGGCGAACTACGGGCAGTACTTC. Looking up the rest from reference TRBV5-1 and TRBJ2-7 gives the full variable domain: KAGVTQTPRYLIKTRGQQVTLSCSPISGHRSVSWYQQTPGQGLQFLFEYFSETQRNKGNFPGRFSGRQFSNSRSEMNVSTLELGDSALYLCASSLGWLANYGQYFGPGTRLTVT.

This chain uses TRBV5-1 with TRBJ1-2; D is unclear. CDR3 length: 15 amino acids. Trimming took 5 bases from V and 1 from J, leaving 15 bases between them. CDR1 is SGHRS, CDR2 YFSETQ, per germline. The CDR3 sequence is CASSLYQGSNYGYTF. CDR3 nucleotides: TGCGCCAGCAGTTTGTATCAAGGGAGTAACTATGGCTACACCTTC. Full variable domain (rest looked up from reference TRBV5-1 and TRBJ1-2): KAGVTQTPRYLIKTRGQQVTLSCSPISGHRSVSWYQQTPGQGLQFLFEYFSETQRNKGNFPGRFSGRQFSNSRSEMNVSTLELGDSALYLCASSLYQGSNYGYTFGSGTRLTVV.

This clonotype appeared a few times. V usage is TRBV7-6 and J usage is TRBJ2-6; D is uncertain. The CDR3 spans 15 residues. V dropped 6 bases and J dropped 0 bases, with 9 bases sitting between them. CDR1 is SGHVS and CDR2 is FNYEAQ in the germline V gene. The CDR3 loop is CASSYVVSGANVLTF. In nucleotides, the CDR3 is TGTGCCAGCAGTTACGTGGTCTCTGGGGCCAACGTCCTGACTTTC.

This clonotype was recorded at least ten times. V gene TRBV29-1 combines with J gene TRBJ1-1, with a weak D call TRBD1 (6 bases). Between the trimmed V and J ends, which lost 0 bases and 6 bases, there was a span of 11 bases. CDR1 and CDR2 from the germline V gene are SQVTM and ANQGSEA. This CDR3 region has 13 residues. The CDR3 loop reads CSVEDARGPEAFF. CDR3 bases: TGCAGCGTTGAAGATGCCCGGGGGCCTGAAGCTTTCTTT. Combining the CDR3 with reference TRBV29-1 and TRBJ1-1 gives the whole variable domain SAVISQKPSRDICQRGTSLTIQCQVDSQVTMMFWYRQQPGQSLTLIATANQGSEATYESGFVIDKFPISRPNLTFSTLTVSNMSPEDSSIYLCSVEDARGPEAFFGQGTRLTVV.

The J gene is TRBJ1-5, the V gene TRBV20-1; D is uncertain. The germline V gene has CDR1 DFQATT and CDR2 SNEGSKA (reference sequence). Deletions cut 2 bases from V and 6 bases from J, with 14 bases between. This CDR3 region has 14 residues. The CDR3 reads CSARRGVGSQPQHF. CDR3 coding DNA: TGCAGTGCTAGACGAGGTGTAGGCTCTCAGCCCCAGCATTTT.

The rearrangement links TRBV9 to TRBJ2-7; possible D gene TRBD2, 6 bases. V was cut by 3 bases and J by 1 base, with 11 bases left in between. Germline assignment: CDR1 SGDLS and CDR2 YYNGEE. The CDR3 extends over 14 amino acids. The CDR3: CASSAIGGSYEQYF. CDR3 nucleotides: TGTGCCAGCAGCGCCATAGGAGGGTCCTACGAGCAGTACTTC. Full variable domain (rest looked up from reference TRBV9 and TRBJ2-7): DSGVTQTPKHLITATGQRVTLRCSPRSGDLSVYWYQQSLDQGLQFLIQYYNGEERAKGNILERFSAQQFPDLHSELNLSSLELGDSALYFCASSAIGGSYEQYFGPGTRLTVT.

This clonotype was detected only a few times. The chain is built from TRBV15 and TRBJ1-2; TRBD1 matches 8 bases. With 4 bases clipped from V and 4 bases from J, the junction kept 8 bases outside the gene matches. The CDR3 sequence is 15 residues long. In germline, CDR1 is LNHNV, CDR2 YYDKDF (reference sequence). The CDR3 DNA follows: TGTGCCACCAGCACTACGGACAGGGACCTCTATGGCTACACCTTC. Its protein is CATSTTDRDLYGYTF. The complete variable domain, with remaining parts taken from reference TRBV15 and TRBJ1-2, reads DAMVIQNPRYQVTQFGKPVTLSCSQTLNHNVMYWYQQKSSQAPKLLFHYYDKDFNNEADTPDNFQSRRPNTSFCFLDIRSPGLGDTAMYLCATSTTDRDLYGYTFGSGTRLTVV.

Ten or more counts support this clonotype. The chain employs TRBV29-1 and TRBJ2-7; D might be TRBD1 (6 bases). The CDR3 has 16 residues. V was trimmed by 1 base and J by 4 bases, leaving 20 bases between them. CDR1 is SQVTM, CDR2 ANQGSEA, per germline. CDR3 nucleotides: TGCAGCGTTGAAGTCCGGACCAGTATCACAGGGTACGAGCAGTACTTC. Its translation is CSVEVRTSITGYEQYF.

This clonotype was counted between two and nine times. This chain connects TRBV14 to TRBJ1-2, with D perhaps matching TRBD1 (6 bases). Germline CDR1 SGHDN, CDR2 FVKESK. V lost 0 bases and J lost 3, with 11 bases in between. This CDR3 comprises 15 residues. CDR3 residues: CASSQDHREYYGYTF. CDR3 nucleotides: TGTGCCAGCAGCCAAGATCACAGGGAGTACTATGGCTACACCTTC.

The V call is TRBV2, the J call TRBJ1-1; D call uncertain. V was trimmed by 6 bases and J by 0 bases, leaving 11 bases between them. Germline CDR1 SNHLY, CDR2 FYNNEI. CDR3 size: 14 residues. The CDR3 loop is CASSQHFMNTEAFF. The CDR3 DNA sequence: TGTGCCAGCAGCCAACACTTCATGAACACTGAAGCTTTCTTT. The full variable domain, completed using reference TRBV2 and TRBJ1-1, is EPEVTQTPSHQVTQMGQEVILRCVPISNHLYFYWYRQILGQKVEFLVSFYNNEISEKSEIFDDQFSVERPDGSNFTLKIRSTKLEDSAMYFCASSQHFMNTEAFFGQGTRLTVV.

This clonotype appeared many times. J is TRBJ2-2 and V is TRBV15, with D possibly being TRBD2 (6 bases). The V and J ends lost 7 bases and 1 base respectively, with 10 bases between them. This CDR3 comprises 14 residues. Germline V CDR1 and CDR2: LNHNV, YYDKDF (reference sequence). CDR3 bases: TGTGCCACCATGGCGGGGCTGAACACCGGGGAGCTGTTTTTT. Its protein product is CATMAGLNTGELFF.

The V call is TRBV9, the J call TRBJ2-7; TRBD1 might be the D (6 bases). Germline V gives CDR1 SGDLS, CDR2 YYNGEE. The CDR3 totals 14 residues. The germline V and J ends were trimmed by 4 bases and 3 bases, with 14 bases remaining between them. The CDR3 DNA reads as TGTGCCAGCAGCCCTCAACAGGGTGGCTACGAGCAGTACTTC. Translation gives CASSPQQGGYEQYF.

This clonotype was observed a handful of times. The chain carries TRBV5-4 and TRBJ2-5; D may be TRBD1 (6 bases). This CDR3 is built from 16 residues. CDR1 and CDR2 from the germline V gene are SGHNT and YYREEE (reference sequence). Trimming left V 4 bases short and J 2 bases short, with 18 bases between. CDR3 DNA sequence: TGTGCCAGCAGCCCTCAGGGCAGGGGTCGTCAAGAGACCCAGTACTTC. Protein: CASSPQGRGRQETQYF.

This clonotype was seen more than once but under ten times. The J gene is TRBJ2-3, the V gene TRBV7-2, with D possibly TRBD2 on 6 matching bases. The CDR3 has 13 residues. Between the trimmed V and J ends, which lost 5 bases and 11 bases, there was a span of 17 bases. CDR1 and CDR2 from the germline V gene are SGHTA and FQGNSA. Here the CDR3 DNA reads TGTGCCAGCAGCAGGGACTCACACATAGGGCAGTATTTT. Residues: CASSRDSHIGQYF. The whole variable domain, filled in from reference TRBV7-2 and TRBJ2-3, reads GAGVSQSPSNKVTEKGKDVELRCDPISGHTALYWYRQSLGQGLEFLIYFQGNSAPDKSGLPSDRFSAERTGGSVSTLTIQRTQQEDSAVYLCASSRDSHIGQYFGPGTRLTVL.

CDR3 sequence: CASSSGTGTDDFYGYTF. The DNA for the CDR3 is TGCGCCAGCAGCTCAGGAACCGGGACAGATGACTTCTATGGCTACACCTTC. The chain combines TRBV5-1 with TRBJ1-2; TRBD1 agrees at 7 bases. This CDR3 region has 17 residues. V lost 3 bases and J lost 4; bases outside the gene matches: 15. CDR1 and CDR2 (germline): SGHRS, YFSETQ.

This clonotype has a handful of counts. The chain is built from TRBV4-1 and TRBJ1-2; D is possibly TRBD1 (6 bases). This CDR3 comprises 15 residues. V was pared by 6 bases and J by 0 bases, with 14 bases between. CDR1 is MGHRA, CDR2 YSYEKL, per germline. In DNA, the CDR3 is TGCGCCAGCAGTTTACAGGGCTCGCCTAACTATGGCTACACCTTC. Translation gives CASSLQGSPNYGYTF.

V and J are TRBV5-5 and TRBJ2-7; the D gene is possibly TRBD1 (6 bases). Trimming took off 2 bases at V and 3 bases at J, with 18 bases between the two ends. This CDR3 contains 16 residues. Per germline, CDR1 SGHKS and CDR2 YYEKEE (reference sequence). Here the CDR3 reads CASSLLGTTAFYEQYF. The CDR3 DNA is TGTGCCAGCAGCTTACTTGGGACAACAGCTTTCTACGAGCAGTACTTC. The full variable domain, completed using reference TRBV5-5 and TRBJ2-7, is DAGVTQSPTHLIKTRGQQVTLRCSPISGHKSVSWYQQVLGQGPQFIFQYYEKEERGRGNFPDRFSARQFPNYSSELNVNALLLGDSALYLCASSLLGTTAFYEQYFGPGTRLTVT.

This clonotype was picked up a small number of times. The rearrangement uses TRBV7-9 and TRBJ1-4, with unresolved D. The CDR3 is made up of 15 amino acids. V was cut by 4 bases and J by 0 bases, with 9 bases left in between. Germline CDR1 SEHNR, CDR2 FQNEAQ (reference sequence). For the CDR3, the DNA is TGTGCCAGCAGCTCACCCGGGACAACTAATGAAAAACTGTTTTTT. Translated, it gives CASSSPGTTNEKLFF.